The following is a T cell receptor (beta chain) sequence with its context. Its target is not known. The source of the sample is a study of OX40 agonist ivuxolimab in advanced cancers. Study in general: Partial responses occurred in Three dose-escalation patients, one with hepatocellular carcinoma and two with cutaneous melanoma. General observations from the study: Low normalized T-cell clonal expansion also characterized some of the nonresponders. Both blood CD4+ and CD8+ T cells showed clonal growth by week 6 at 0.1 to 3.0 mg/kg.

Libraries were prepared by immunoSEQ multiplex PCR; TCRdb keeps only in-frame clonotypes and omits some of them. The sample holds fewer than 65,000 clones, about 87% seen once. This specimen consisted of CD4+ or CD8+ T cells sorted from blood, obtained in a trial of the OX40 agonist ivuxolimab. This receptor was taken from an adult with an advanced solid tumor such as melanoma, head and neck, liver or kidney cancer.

The CDR3, as DNA: TGCGCCAGCAGCCCGGACAGGGTTCAAGAAAAACTGTTTTTT. Its protein product is CASSPDRVQEKLFF. The genes are TRBV5-1 and TRBJ1-4, with 8 bases lining up with TRBD1. Germline trimming cut 4 bases from V and 8 bases from J; bases unmatched to any gene: 7. CDR1 and CDR2 from the germline V gene are SGHRS and YFSETQ. This CDR3 has 14 residues.